The present T cell receptor (beta chain) was sequenced within a study of shared clonotypes between healthy human individuals (dated by TCRdb to 2020 to 2022). In the study overall: A couple of women and three men aged 18 to 49 years were included in the cohort. For each donor, CD4 naive and CD4 memory were each given three plates, CD8 naive was given two plates, and CD8 memory was given one plate. To estimate repertoire size and how much clonotype sharing occurs between individuals, the study deeply sequenced the blood TCR repertoires of 5 or 6 healthy adults. To increase sequencing depth and limit assay-specific biases, different laboratories used diverse techniques to prepare libraries and sequence TCR repertoires. Each donor's leukapheresis produced roughly between roughly 0.9 and 9 billion PBMCs. The investigation overall reported the following: Based on pairwise subsampling, the degree of clonotype sharing among donors was expected to be affected by sequencing depth. Because the study included a small number of donors, the genetic and exposure-history diversity represented was limited. Sampling was restricted to blood, and TCR repertoires in tissues likely differ from the TCR repertoires found in blood. Naive subsets generally had larger estimated clonotype richness than memory subsets. Incomplete sequencing was indicated by rarefaction of sorted-subset datasets, despite the large sequencing depth. When a handful of donors were compared, the shared fraction of clonotypes was around 5.1% for naive CD4, 3.5% to 4% for naive CD8, roughly 2.5% for memory CD4, and approximately 0.4% for memory CD8. Clonotypes shared by all four sorted-subset donors showed higher generation probabilities than non-shared clonotypes.

The donors were healthy, HIV-negative adults who had no recently reported acute infections or vaccinations. Every donor was a Caucasian adult residing in Nashville, Tennessee, USA. Magnetic negative selection was used to enrich CD4+ T cells, after which naive cells were positively selected on CD45RA and the negative fraction became the memory subset. After blood collection by leukapheresis, PBMCs were isolated using Ficoll-Histopaque density gradient centrifugation and then cryopreserved in the vapor phase of liquid nitrogen. Analytical flow cytometry was used to check the purity and quantity of each magnetically sorted T cell population. Each sorted fraction had its genomic DNA isolated and then quantified by UV absorbance on a Nanodrop 2000c. Using the deep immunoSEQ assay, TCR CDR3 regions were amplified from genomic DNA by multiplex PCR. Extracted genomic DNA from each cell subset was spread evenly across all wells of several immunoSEQ 96-well plates, with each plate serving as a replicate. For sorted subsets, approximately 210 ng genomic DNA, equal to 30,000 or so T cell genomes, was loaded into each replicate PCR. Purified libraries were quantified with a Qubit 3.0 fluorometer, sized on a Bioanalyzer 2100, and re-quantified with the KAPA Library Quantification kit. Every immunoSEQ 96-well plate was sequenced on a dedicated single-read 150-cycle Illumina NextSeq 550 flow cell. The authors processed their data as follows. Because only junctional sequences without quality scores were contained in the immunoSEQ output, filtering matching that applied to full-length reads could not be performed. To assign V/J genes and CDR3, sequences were annotated using PyIR, a Python wrapper for IgBLAST v1.9, with IMGT germline references. Reads were removed for weak V/J assignments (E-value above 1e-6), missing CDR3, stop codons, out-of-frame junctions, or ambiguous translated residues. V3J clonotypes were defined as sequences sharing the same inferred V gene, J gene, and CDR3 amino acid sequence. Percentage overlap between repertoires was computed as shared unique clonotypes divided by the size of the smaller repertoire. RTK rarefaction, the Chao1 estimator, and Recon v2.1 estimates of unobserved clonotypes were used to assess repertoire richness. Generation probabilities for all TCRbeta clonotypes obtained by the gDNA method from a handful of donors were computed using OLGA. TCRdb mirrors the immuneACCESS table, restricted to in-frame sequences. Some clones are absent from its copies; in checked studies, under half trace to an unresolved V gene, and the reason for the others is unknown. V and J calls and clone size are as listed in that table; D and trimming were resolved from the DNA. Within this sample are 180,000 or so clones, with approximately 95% of them counted one time only. The ten most abundant clones make up 0.067% of the sample.

Per the germline V gene, SGHRS is the CDR1 and YFSETQ is the CDR2. The CDR3 runs 12 residues from the cysteine to the phenylalanine. The read is trimmed to its CDR3 DNA, 36 bases read in frame from base 1. Remarks on this clone: The clone's antigen remains unknown. No much larger clonotype is one base removed from it; base qualities were not supplied.

The receptor chain draws on TRBV5-1 and TRBJ2-5; D gene: possibly TRBD2, on 5 matching bases. The J call may not be correct, given that the DNA end is closer to TRBJ2-7. The sample consisted of naive CD4+ T cells sorted from blood. What the cell subset or site label conveys for this sample: CD45RA+ positively selected. The TCR comes from a woman aged 25 to 39 in good health. The DNA sequence reads TGCGCCAGCAGCCGAGCGGAGAACGAGCAGTACTTC. The translation is CASSRAENEQYF.